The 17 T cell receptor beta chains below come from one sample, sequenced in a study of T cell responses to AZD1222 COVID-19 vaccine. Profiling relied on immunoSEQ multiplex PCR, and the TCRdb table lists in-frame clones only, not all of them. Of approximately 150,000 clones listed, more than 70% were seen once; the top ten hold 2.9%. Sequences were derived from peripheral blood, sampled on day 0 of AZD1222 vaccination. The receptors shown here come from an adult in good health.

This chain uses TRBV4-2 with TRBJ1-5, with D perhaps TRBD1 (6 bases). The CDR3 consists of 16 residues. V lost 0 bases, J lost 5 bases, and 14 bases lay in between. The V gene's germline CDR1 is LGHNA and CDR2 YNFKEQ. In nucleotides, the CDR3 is TGTGCCAGCAGCCAAGAAGCGGGACAAAACCATCAGCCCCAGCATTTT. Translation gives CASSQEAGQNHQPQHF.

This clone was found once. The CDR3 protein is CASSFQRGGGTDTQYF. The CDR3 DNA follows: TGTGCCAGCAGCTTTCAGAGAGGGGGCGGCACAGATACGCAGTATTTT. This chain uses TRBV11-2 with TRBJ2-3; 7 positions match TRBD1. In germline, CDR1 is SGHAT, CDR2 FQNNGV. The junction had 7 bases not matched to a gene; V was cut back by 3 bases and J by 1 base. There are 16 residues in the CDR3.

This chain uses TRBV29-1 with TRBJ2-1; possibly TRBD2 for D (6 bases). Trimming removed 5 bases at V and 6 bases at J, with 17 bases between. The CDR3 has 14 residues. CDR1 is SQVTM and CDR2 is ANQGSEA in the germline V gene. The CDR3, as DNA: TGCAGCGTTTTAGCAGGGATCGGGGGCAATGAGCAGTTCTTC. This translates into CSVLAGIGGNEQFF.

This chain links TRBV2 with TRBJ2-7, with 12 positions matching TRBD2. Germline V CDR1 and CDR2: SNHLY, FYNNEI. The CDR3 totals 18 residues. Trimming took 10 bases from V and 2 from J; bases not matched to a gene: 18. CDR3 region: CAISPGLAGGKGTYEQYF. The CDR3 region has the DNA TGTGCCATCTCGCCGGGCCTAGCGGGGGGGAAAGGAACCTACGAGCAGTACTTC.

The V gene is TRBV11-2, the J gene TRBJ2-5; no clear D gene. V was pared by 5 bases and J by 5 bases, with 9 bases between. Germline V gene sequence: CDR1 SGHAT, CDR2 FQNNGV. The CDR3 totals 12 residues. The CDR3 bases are TGTGCCAGCAGCCCTAGTTCCGAGACCCAGTACTTC. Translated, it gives CASSPSSETQYF.

The CDR3 nucleotides are TGCAGCGTTCGAGCAATAAATGAGCAGTTCTTC. It codes for CSVRAINEQFF. The J gene is TRBJ2-1, the V gene TRBV29-1; D unclear. Per germline, CDR1 SQVTM and CDR2 ANQGSEA. The CDR3 extends over 11 amino acids. The V gene lost 5 bases and the J gene lost 7 bases, with 9 bases spanning the gap.

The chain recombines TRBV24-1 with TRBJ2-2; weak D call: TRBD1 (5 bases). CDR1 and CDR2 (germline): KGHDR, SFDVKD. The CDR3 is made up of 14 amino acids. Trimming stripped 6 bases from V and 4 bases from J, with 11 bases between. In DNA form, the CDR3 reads TGTGCCACCAGTCCAGGGTTGGGCACCGGGGAGCTGTTTTTT. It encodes CATSPGLGTGELFF.

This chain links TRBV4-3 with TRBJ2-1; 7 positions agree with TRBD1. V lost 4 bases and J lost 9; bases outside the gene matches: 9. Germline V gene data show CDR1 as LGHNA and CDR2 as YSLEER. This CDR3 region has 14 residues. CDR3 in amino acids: CASSLRTGGSEQFF. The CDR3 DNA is TGCGCCAGCAGCCTGCGGACAGGTGGGAGTGAGCAGTTCTTC.

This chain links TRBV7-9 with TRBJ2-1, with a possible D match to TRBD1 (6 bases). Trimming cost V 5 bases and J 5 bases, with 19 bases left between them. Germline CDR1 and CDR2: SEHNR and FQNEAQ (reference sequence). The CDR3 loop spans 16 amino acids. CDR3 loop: CASSRTGSGFDNEQFF. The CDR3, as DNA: TGTGCCAGCAGCCGCACAGGGTCAGGGTTCGACAATGAGCAGTTCTTC.

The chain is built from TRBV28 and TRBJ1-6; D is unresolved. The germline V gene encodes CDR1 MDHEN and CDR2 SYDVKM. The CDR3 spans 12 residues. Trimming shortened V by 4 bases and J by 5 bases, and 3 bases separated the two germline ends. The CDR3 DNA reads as TGTGCCAGCAGTTATGATAATTCACCCCTCCACTTT. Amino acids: CASSYDNSPLHF. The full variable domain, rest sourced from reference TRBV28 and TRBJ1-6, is DVKVTQSSRYLVKRTGEKVFLECVQDMDHENMFWYRQDPGLGLRLIYFSYDVKMKEKGDIPEGYSVSREKKERFSLILESASTNQTSMYLCASSYDNSPLHFGNGTRLTVT.

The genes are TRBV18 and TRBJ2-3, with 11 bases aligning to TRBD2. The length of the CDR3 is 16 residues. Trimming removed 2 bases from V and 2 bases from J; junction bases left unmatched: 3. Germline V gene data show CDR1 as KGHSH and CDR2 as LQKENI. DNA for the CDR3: TGTGCCAGCTCACCATCTAGCGGGGGGCACACAGATACGCAGTATTTT. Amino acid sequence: CASSPSSGGHTDTQYF.

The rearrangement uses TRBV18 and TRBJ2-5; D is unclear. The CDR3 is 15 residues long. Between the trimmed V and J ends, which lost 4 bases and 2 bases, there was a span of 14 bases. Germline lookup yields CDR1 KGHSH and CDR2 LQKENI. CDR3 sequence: CASSLRQTPQETQYF. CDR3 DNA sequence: TGTGCCAGCTCACTGCGTCAGACACCTCAAGAGACCCAGTACTTC.

CDR3 residues: CAWSVQYNSPLHF. The CDR3 DNA is TGTGCCTGGAGTGTCCAGTATAATTCACCCCTCCACTTT. The rearrangement joins TRBV30 to TRBJ1-6; D remains unclear. Germline assignment: CDR1 GTSNPN and CDR2 SVGIG (reference sequence). This CDR3 spans 13 amino acids. V lost 0 bases and J lost 4, with 4 bases in between.

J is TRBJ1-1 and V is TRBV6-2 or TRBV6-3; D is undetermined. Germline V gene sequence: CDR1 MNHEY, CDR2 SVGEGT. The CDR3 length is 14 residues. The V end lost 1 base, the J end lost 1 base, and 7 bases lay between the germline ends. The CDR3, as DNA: TGTGCCAGCAGTTACTTGACACCGAACACTGAAGCTTTCTTT. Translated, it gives CASSYLTPNTEAFF.

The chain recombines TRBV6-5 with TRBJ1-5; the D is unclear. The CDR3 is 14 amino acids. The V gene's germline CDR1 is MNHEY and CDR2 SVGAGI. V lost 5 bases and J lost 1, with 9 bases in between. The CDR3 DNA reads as TGTGCCAGCAGTACCCGGAGAAGCAATCAGCCCCAGCATTTT. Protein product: CASSTRRSNQPQHF.

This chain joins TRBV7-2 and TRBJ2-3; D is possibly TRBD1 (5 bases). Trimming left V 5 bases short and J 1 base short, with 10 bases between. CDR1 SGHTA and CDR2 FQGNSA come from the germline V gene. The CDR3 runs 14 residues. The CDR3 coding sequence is TGTGCCAGCAGCCCTACGACAGGCACAGATACGCAGTATTTT. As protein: CASSPTTGTDTQYF.

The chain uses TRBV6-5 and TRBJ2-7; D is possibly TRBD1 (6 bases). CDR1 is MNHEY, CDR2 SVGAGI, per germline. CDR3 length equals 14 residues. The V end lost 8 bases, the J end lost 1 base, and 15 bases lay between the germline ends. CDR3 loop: CASAIQGSSYEQYF. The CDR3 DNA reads TGTGCCAGCGCGATACAGGGATCTTCCTACGAGCAGTACTTC.